The present TCR beta chain was sequenced within a study of blood T cell repertoires in COVID-19. Turning to the study itself: Material from acute and convalescent COVID-19 was sourced from the United States, Italy and Spain. Nucleic acid was either cDNA or gDNA, and it came from T cells, B-cell-depleted T cells, or PBMCs.

Authors' methods: Reference gene primer amplification gave nucleated cell count estimates. Method: immunoSEQ multiplex PCR; TCRdb's copy keeps in-frame clones and lacks some. From that table come the V and J calls and clone size; the DNA was used to work out D and trimming. This table holds fewer than 150,000 clones, 88% found once. Between the trimmed V and J ends, which lost 4 bases and 1 base, there was a span of 16 bases. CDR3 length: 16 amino acids. The germline gives CDR1 SGHRS, CDR2 YFSETQ. The sequence derives from a man over 45 with active or convalescent COVID-19. Sequenced input: peripheral blood. This chain joins TRBV5-1 and TRBJ2-3; TRBD2 might be the D (6 bases). The CDR3 sequence: CASSDGTFGGTDTQYF. The DNA of the CDR3 is TGCGCCAGCAGCGACGGGACTTTTGGTGGCACAGATACGCAGTATTTT.